This T cell receptor (beta chain) was profiled in a study of T cells in severe cutaneous drug reactions. Study summary: Recruitment ran 2011 to 2018 in Taiwan, Thailand and a European registry. Enrollment required a probable or definite RegiSCAR diagnosis of SJS/TEN or DRESS. Points from the study as a whole: Carbamazepine-induced Stevens-Johnson syndrome or toxic epidermal necrolysis patients showed strongly raised TRBV12-4, 30% to 40% in blister cells and approximately 5.4% in PBMC.

About this clonotype itself: What it binds is unknown.

The donors had carbamazepine-induced Stevens-Johnson syndrome or toxic epidermal necrolysis. TCR subtype-specific primers in iRepertoire multiplex PCR prepared libraries for bulk and single-cell sequencing. After re-calling the multiplex PCR reads, TCRdb lists one entry per CDR3 protein, DNA absent. The sample spans 1,500 to 2,000 distinct CDR3 sequences; the ten largest clones claim less than 40%. Per germline, CDR1 SGHRS and CDR2 YFSETQ. The CDR3 totals 14 residues. This receptor was taken from a human donor with Stevens-Johnson syndrome, a severe cutaneous drug reaction. This rearrangement joins TRBV5-1 to TRBJ2-7; the TCRdb call, TRBD1, lacks DNA for checking. Sequencing used PBMCs. The CDR3 sequence is CASSFRTGGYEQYF.